This entry lists 28 T cell receptor beta chains sequenced from one sample in a study of post-analysis software for immune sequencing data. General study results and limits: Several TRBV segments, TRBV5-6, TRBV5-1 and TRBV20-1 among them, were found more frequent in patients than controls.

Unique molecular identifiers featured in each of the TCR beta cDNA libraries. TCRdb processed the PCR reads anew with MiXCR; each CDR3 protein has one entry. The table includes around 200,000 distinct CDR3 sequences, 29% detected once. Which antigens these TCRs recognize remains unknown. The sample comprised blood. The source is a girl aged 2-17 years with multiple sclerosis.

This clonotype was detected many times. The chain is built from TRBV4-1 and TRBJ2-3; TRBD2 agrees at 9 bases. Germline CDR1 reads MGHRA; CDR2 reads YSYEKL. This CDR3 region has 18 residues. Trimming removed 0 bases from V and 1 base from J; junction bases left unmatched: 8. The CDR3 DNA reads as TGCGCCAGCAGCCAAGATACGGCTAGCGGGGTAGGCACAGATACGCAGTATTTT. Amino acids: CASSQDTASGVGTDTQYF.

This sequence joins TRBV19 and TRBJ2-7; D is uncertain. Germline-derived CDR1 and CDR2 are LNHDA and SQIVND (reference sequence). This CDR3 contains 15 residues. Trimming pared 5 bases from V and 2 bases from J, leaving 16 bases between. The CDR3 coding sequence is TGTGCCAGTAGTCCCCCCGGCAAGGTCCCCTACGAGCAGTACTTC. Translation gives CASSPPGKVPYEQYF.

This clonotype was observed a few times. V usage is TRBV20-1 and J usage is TRBJ2-7, with D perhaps matching TRBD2 (7 bases). The germline V and J ends were trimmed by 0 bases and 0 bases, with 15 bases remaining between them. This CDR3 spans 16 amino acids. CDR1 and CDR2 from the germline V gene are DFQATT and SNEGSKA (reference sequence). CDR3 sequence (DNA): TGCAGTGCTAGAGATCGGGGGGACACAAGCTCCTACGAGCAGTACTTC. This encodes CSARDRGDTSSYEQYF.

About this clonotype: At one of its ends the junction is not consistent with the germline gene, which may arise from a read error. This chain uses TRBV7-7 with TRBJ2-7; TRBD2 might be the D (6 bases). CDR3 size: 13 residues. Germline lookup yields CDR1 SSHAT and CDR2 FNYEAQ (reference sequence). CDR3 coding DNA: TGTGCTAGCAGCTTAGGTAGGGCGGGAGAGCAGTACTTC. Translated, it gives CASSLGRAGEQYF. Full variable domain (missing parts from reference TRBV7-7 and TRBJ2-7): GAGVSQSPRYKVTKRGQDVTLRCDPISSHATLYWYQQALGQGPEFLTYFNYEAQPDKSGLPSDRFSAERPEGSISTLTIQRTEQRDSAMYRCASSLGRAGEQYFGPGTRLTVT.

The chain couples TRBV5-1 to TRBJ2-1; TRBD2 matches at 12 bases. The germline CDR1 and CDR2 sequences are SGHRS and YFSETQ. This CDR3 has 15 residues. Trimming cost V 4 bases and J 9 bases; bases outside gene matches: 8. Written as DNA, the CDR3 is TGCGCCAGCAGCCCCCAGACTAGCGGGGGTGGTGAGCAGTTCTTC. Its translation is CASSPQTSGGGEQFF.

The chain is built from TRBV15 and TRBJ1-3; unclear D gene. Trimming shortened V by 1 base and J by 4 bases, and 11 bases separated the two germline ends. Germline V gene lookup returns CDR1 LNHNV and CDR2 YYDKDF (reference sequence). The CDR3 is 15 amino acids. The CDR3 loop reads CATSRGGMAGNTIYF. CDR3 nucleotide sequence: TGTGCCACCAGCAGAGGAGGCATGGCAGGAAACACCATATATTTT.

This clonotype came up many times. This chain joins TRBV29-1 and TRBJ2-7, with unresolved D. V was shortened by 6 bases and J by 6 bases, with 21 bases between the two germline ends. There are 14 residues in the CDR3. Germline CDR1 reads SQVTM; CDR2 reads ANQGSEA. CDR3 in amino acids: CSVGRFAPPREQYF. In DNA form, the CDR3 reads TGCAGCGTGGGTCGGTTCGCCCCACCGCGCGAGCAGTACTTC.

This clonotype was found many times. J is TRBJ2-3 and V is TRBV12-3 or TRBV12-4; 15 bases fit TRBD2. The CDR3 is made up of 17 amino acids. The V segment lost 6 bases and the J segment 3 bases; nucleotides outside the gene matches: 7. Here the CDR3 reads CASSDSGTSGRTDTQYF. CDR3 DNA: TGTGCCAGCAGCGACTCCGGGACTAGCGGGAGGACAGATACGCAGTATTTT.

CDR3 in amino acids: CATSDLSRREGSYNEQFF. CDR3 sequence (DNA): TGTGCCACCAGTGATTTATCTCGGCGGGAGGGCTCCTACAATGAGCAGTTCTTC. The chain joins TRBV24-1 to TRBJ2-1; 9 nucleotides match TRBD2. Germline V gene data show CDR1 as KGHDR and CDR2 as SFDVKD. The V segment lost 1 base and the J segment 0 bases; nucleotides outside the gene matches: 6. This CDR3 spans 18 amino acids.

The CDR3 DNA reads as TGTGCCAGCAGTTTTAAGGCCGGTAGATATAGCAATCAGCCCCAGCATTTT. Amino acid sequence: CASSFKAGRYSNQPQHF. The chain carries TRBV28 and TRBJ1-5; D unclear. The CDR3 sequence is 17 residues long. Germline CDR1 reads MDHEN; CDR2 reads SYDVKM. Trimming left V 3 bases short and J 0 bases short, with 15 bases between.

The chain has TRBV30 and TRBJ2-1, with D perhaps given as TRBD1 or TRBD2 (7 bases each). The CDR3 runs to 13 residues. V shed 5 bases and J shed 3 bases, with 11 bases lying between them. Germline values: CDR1 GTSNPN, CDR2 SVGIG (reference sequence). The CDR3 bases are TGTGCCTGGGGGGGGGACAGCTACAATGAGCAGTTCTTC. Protein product: CAWGGDSYNEQFF.

This clonotype occurred many times. The chain couples TRBV3-1 to TRBJ2-1; TRBD2 is a possible D gene (5 bases). The V end was cut by 4 bases, the J end by 9 bases, with 10 bases between. The CDR3 is 12 amino acids. The germline CDR1 and CDR2 sequences are LGHDT and YNNKEL (reference sequence). CDR3 DNA: TGTGCCAGCAGCCGGGAGATGGTTGAGCAGTTCTTC. It encodes CASSREMVEQFF.

This clonotype was found many times. The chain has TRBV5-1 and TRBJ1-2; possibly TRBD1 for D (5 bases). The CDR3 consists of 14 residues. Trimming shortened V by 1 base and J by 6 bases, and 13 bases separated the two germline ends. Germline V gene data show CDR1 as SGHRS and CDR2 as YFSETQ. The CDR3 region has the DNA TGCGCCAGCAGCTTGCCGCAGGGCGGCCATGGCTACACCTTC. Translating gives CASSLPQGGHGYTF.

Concerning this clonotype: This could be a read error, since a much larger clone is one nucleotide away. The V gene is TRBV12-3 or TRBV12-4, the J gene TRBJ2-7; 11 bases are a match to TRBD1. The CDR3 loop spans 14 amino acids. The V gene end was trimmed by 6 bases and the J gene end by 4 bases; junction bases not matched to a gene: 5. Here the CDR3 reads CASRSGQGGYEQYF. The CDR3 region has the DNA TGTGCCAGCAGGTCGGGACAGGGGGGATACGAGCAGTACTTC.

The chain combines TRBV7-6 with TRBJ2-3, with TRBD2 identical over 8 bases. V lost 1 base to trimming and J lost 2 bases; unmatched junction nucleotides: 14. Germline CDR1 and CDR2: SGHVS and FNYEAQ. This CDR3 spans 19 amino acids. CDR3 sequence reads: CASSLGKAGKRGHTDTQYF. Here the CDR3 DNA reads TGTGCCAGCAGCTTAGGGAAGGCCGGAAAGCGGGGGCACACAGATACGCAGTATTTT. Drawing the rest from reference TRBV7-6 and TRBJ2-3, the complete variable domain is GAGVSQSPRYKVTKRGQDVALRCDPISGHVSLYWYRQALGQGPEFLTYFNYEAQQDKSGLPNDRFSAERPEGSISTLTIQRTEQRDSAMYRCASSLGKAGKRGHTDTQYFGPGTRLTVL.

This sequence joins TRBV12-3 or TRBV12-4 and TRBJ1-1, with D uncertain. With 3 bases removed from V and 1 base from J, the gap between germline ends came to 12 bases. The CDR3 totals 15 residues. CDR3 nucleotide sequence: TGTGCCAGCAGTTTGTTGATCTCAGAGAACACTGAAGCTTTCTTT. Translated: CASSLLISENTEAFF.

On this clonotype: This may be a read error: a much more frequent sequence differs by one nucleotide. This chain connects TRBV4-1 to TRBJ2-5, with D possibly being TRBD2 (6 bases). The CDR3 spans 14 residues. From germline, CDR1 is MGHRA and CDR2 YSYEKL. DNA of the CDR3: TGCGCCGGCAGCCATGCCGGGACTGCAGAGACCCAGTACTTC. It specifies CAGSHAGTAETQYF.

A few counts support this clonotype. The rearrangement joins TRBV2 to TRBJ1-2; a possible D gene is TRBD1 (6 bases). This CDR3 is built from 17 residues. Germline CDR1 is SNHLY and CDR2 is FYNNEI. V was clipped by 6 bases and J by 4 bases, with 24 bases between them. As DNA, the CDR3 is TGTGCCAGCAGCGCCAAAGGAGGGGGGGGAAGGGGCTATGGCTACACCTTC. This translates into CASSAKGGGGRGYGYTF. Full variable domain (outside the CDR3, taken from reference TRBV2 and TRBJ1-2): EPEVTQTPSHQVTQMGQEVILRCVPISNHLYFYWYRQILGQKVEFLVSFYNNEISEKSEIFDDQFSVERPDGSNFTLKIRSTKLEDSAMYFCASSAKGGGGRGYGYTFGSGTRLTVV.

V is TRBV2 and J is TRBJ2-5, with D unresolved. The CDR3 has 14 amino acids. The V gene's germline CDR1 is SNHLY and CDR2 FYNNEI. Trimming removed 0 bases from V and 7 bases from J, with 12 bases in between. The CDR3 here is CASSEADPLRTQYF. CDR3 coding DNA: TGTGCCAGCAGTGAAGCAGACCCGTTAAGGACCCAGTACTTC. Variable domain in full (rest from reference TRBV2 and TRBJ2-5): EPEVTQTPSHQVTQMGQEVILRCVPISNHLYFYWYRQILGQKVEFLVSFYNNEISEKSEIFDDQFSVERPDGSNFTLKIRSTKLEDSAMYFCASSEADPLRTQYFGPGTRLLVL.

The sample holds many counts of this clonotype. This rearrangement joins TRBV29-1 to TRBJ2-7; 7 positions match TRBD2. The CDR3 is made up of 15 amino acids. Per the germline V gene, CDR1 is SQVTM and CDR2 is ANQGSEA. Trimming took 3 bases from V and 0 from J; bases not matched to a gene: 8. CDR3 DNA sequence: TGCAGCGTTGACAAATCTGGGGAGGGCTCCTACGAGCAGTACTTC. This sequence encodes CSVDKSGEGSYEQYF.

This clonotype was detected ten times or more. The V gene is TRBV20-1, the J gene TRBJ2-5, with TRBD1 matching over 7 bases. Germline V gene data show CDR1 as DFQATT and CDR2 as SNEGSKA (reference sequence). CDR3 size: 16 residues. V lost 0 bases to trimming and J lost 1 base; unmatched junction nucleotides: 8. The CDR3 region has the DNA TGCAGTGCTAGAGATTTCAGAGCAGGGGGCCAAGAGACCCAGTACTTC. Protein product: CSARDFRAGGQETQYF.

Regarding this clonotype: A read error may produce the germline difference seen at one junction end. The CDR3: CTSTKAGGTYEQYF. CDR3 nucleotide sequence: TGTACCAGCACGAAGGCAGGGGGAACCTACGAGCAGTACTTC. The chain carries TRBV18 and TRBJ2-7; 7 bases fit TRBD1. The CDR3 has 14 residues. Germline CDR1 and CDR2: KGHSH and LQKENI.

This clonotype has ten or more counts. J is TRBJ1-2 and V is TRBV10-3; a weak D match, TRBD1 (6 bases). The length of the CDR3 is 14 residues. Trimming removed 6 bases from V and 8 bases from J, with 19 bases in between. CDR1 is ENHRY and CDR2 is SYGVKD in the germline V gene. CDR3 amino acids: CAISSNHRAAGYTF. CDR3 coding DNA: TGTGCCATCAGCTCAAATCACAGGGCCGCCGGCTACACCTTC.

This clonotype has a handful of counts. The chain links TRBV6-1 to TRBJ1-2; 7 positions agree with TRBD1. Germline V gives CDR1 MNHNS, CDR2 SASEGT. CDR3 length: 14 residues. Unmatched junction bases numbered 2, after V lost 0 bases and J lost 4 bases. CDR3 residues: CASSEAGGGYGYTF. The CDR3 bases are TGTGCCAGCAGTGAAGCAGGGGGCGGCTATGGCTACACCTTC.

This clonotype was found many times. J is TRBJ2-7 and V is TRBV12-3 or TRBV12-4, with a tentative D call TRBD2 (5 bases). This CDR3 has 13 amino acids. Between the trimmed V and J ends, which lost 6 bases and 0 bases, there was a span of 9 bases. CDR3 protein: CASREASSYEQYF. CDR3 nucleotides: TGTGCCAGCAGGGAGGCGAGCTCCTACGAGCAGTACTTC.

This clonotype was seen many times. This rearrangement joins TRBV29-1 to TRBJ1-2; D gene ambiguous. Germline assignment: CDR1 SQVTM and CDR2 ANQGSEA. With 1 base removed from V and 5 bases from J, the gap between germline ends came to 11 bases. The length of the CDR3 is 13 residues. Written as DNA, the CDR3 is TGCAGCGTTGAAGGCCTGGGTTCATATGGCTACACCTTC. Translating it yields CSVEGLGSYGYTF.

This clonotype came up many times. The V gene is TRBV29-1, the J gene TRBJ1-4; D uncertain. The V end was cut by 0 bases, the J end by 10 bases, with 18 bases between. The CDR3 spans 15 residues. In germline, CDR1 is SQVTM, CDR2 ANQGSEA. CDR3 amino acids: CSVEDPSVRSGKLFF. CDR3 DNA: TGCAGCGTTGAAGACCCCAGCGTGAGGAGTGGAAAACTGTTTTTT.

This clonotype has ten or more counts. The chain uses TRBV20-1 and TRBJ2-4; D could derive from TRBD1 or TRBD2 (5 bases each). Trimming removed 6 bases at V and 0 bases at J, with 12 bases between. The CDR3 extends over 14 amino acids. Germline CDR1 reads DFQATT; CDR2 reads SNEGSKA (reference sequence). The CDR3 DNA sequence: TGCAGTGCGCCCCGGGGCCTAGCCAAAAACATTCAGTACTTC. This sequence encodes CSAPRGLAKNIQYF.